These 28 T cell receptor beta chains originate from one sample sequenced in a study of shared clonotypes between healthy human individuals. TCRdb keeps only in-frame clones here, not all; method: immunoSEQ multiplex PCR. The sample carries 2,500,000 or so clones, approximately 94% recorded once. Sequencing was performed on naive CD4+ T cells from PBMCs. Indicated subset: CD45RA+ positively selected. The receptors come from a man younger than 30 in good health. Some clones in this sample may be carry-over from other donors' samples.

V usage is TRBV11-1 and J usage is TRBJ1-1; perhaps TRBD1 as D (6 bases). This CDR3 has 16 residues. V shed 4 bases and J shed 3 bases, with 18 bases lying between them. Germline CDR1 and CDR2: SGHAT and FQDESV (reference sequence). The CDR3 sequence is CASSYMPRGADTEAFF. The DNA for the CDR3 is TGTGCCAGCAGCTACATGCCGCGGGGGGCGGACACTGAAGCTTTCTTT.

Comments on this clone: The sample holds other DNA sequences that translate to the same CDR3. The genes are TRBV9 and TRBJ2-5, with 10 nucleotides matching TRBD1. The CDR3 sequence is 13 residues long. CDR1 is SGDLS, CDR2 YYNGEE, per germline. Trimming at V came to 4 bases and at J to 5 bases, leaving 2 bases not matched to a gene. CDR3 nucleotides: TGTGCCAGCAGCTCGGGACAGGGGGAGACCCAGTACTTC. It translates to CASSSGQGETQYF. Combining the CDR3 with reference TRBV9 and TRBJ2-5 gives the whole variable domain DSGVTQTPKHLITATGQRVTLRCSPRSGDLSVYWYQQSLDQGLQFLIQYYNGEERAKGNILERFSAQQFPDLHSELNLSSLELGDSALYFCASSSGQGETQYFGPGTRLLVL.

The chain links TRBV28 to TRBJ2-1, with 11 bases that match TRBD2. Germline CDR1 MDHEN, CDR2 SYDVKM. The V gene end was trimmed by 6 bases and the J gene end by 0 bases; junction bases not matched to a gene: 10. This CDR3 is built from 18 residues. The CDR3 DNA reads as TGTGCCAGCAGATTTACTAGCGGGAGACTCTACTCCTACAATGAGCAGTTCTTC. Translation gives CASRFTSGRLYSYNEQFF.

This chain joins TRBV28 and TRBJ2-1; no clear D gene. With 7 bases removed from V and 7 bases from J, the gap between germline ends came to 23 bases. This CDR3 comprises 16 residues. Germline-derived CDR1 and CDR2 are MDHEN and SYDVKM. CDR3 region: CASTAPTPRFRNEQFF. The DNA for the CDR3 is TGTGCCAGCACCGCCCCTACTCCGAGGTTTAGAAATGAGCAGTTCTTC.

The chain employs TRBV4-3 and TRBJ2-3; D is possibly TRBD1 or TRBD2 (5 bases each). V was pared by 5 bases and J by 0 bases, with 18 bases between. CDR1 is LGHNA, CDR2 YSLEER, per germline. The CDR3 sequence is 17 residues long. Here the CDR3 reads CASSSRARGASTDTQYF. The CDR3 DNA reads TGCGCCAGCAGCTCGCGAGCAAGAGGGGCTAGCACAGATACGCAGTATTTT.

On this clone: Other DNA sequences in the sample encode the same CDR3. The CDR3 reads CASSLIGGEQYF. The CDR3 nucleotides read TGTGCCAGCAGCTTAATAGGGGGCGAGCAGTACTTC. V gene TRBV7-3 combines with J gene TRBJ2-7; weak D call: TRBD1 (6 bases). The CDR3 spans 12 residues. CDR1 and CDR2 from the germline V gene are SGHTA and FQGTGA. Trimming removed 1 base at V and 6 bases at J, with 7 bases between.

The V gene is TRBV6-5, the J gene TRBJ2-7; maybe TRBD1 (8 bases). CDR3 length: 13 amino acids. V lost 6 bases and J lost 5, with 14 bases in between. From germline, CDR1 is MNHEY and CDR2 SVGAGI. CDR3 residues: CASRRTGRDEQYF. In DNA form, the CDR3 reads TGTGCCAGCAGGAGGACAGGGAGGGACGAGCAGTACTTC.

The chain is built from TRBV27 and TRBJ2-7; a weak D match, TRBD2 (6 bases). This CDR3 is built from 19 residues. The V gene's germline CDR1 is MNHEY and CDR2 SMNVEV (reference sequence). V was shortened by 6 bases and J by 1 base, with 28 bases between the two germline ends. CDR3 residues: CASRTFRETKESYSYEQYF. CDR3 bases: TGTGCCAGCAGGACATTCCGGGAGACAAAAGAGAGTTATTCCTACGAGCAGTACTTC.

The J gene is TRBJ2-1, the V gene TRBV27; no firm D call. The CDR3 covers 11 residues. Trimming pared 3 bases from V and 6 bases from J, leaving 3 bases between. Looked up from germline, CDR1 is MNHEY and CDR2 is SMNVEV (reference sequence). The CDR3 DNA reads TGTGCCAGCAGTTTCCTCAATGAGCAGTTCTTC. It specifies CASSFLNEQFF.

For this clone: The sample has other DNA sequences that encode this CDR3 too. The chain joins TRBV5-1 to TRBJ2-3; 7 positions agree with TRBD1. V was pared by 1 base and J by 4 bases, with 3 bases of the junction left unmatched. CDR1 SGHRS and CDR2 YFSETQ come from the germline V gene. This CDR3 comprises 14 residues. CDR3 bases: TGCGCCAGCAGCTTGAGACAGGGTCCAGATACGCAGTATTTT. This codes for CASSLRQGPDTQYF.

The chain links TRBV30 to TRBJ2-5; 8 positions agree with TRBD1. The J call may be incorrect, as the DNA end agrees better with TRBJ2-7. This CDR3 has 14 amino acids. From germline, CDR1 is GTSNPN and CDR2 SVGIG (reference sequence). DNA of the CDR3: TGTGCCTCAGCAGGGGGCCTTAGCTCCTACGAGCAGTACTTC. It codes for CASAGGLSSYEQYF.

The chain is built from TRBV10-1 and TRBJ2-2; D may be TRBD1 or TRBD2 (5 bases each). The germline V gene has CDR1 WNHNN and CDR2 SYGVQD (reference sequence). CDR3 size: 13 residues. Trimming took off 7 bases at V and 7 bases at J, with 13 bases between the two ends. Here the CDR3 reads CASTWGRNGELFF. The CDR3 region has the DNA TGCGCCAGCACATGGGGGAGAAACGGGGAGCTGTTTTTT.

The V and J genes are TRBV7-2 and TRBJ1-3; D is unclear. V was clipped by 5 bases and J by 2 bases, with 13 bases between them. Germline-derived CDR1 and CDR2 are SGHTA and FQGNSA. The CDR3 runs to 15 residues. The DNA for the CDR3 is TGTGCCAGCAGCGTATTCGGAACAACTGGAAACACCATATATTTT. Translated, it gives CASSVFGTTGNTIYF. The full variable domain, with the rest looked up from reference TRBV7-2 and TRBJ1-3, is GAGVSQSPSNKVTEKGKDVELRCDPISGHTALYWYRQSLGQGLEFLIYFQGNSAPDKSGLPSDRFSAERTGGSVSTLTIQRTQQEDSAVYLCASSVFGTTGNTIYFGEGSWLTVV.

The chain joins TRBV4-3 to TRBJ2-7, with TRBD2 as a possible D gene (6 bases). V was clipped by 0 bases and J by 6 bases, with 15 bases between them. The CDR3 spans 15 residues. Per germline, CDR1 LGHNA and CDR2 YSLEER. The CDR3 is CASSQEYGGIGEQYF. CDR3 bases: TGCGCCAGCAGCCAAGAATACGGAGGGATTGGCGAGCAGTACTTC.

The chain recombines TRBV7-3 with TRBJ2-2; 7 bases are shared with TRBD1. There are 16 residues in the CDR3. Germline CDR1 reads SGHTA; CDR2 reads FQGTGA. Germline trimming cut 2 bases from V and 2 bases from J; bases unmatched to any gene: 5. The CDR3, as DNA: TGTGCCAGCAGCTTAGATGGGACAGCCAACACCGGGGAGCTGTTTTTT. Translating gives CASSLDGTANTGELFF.

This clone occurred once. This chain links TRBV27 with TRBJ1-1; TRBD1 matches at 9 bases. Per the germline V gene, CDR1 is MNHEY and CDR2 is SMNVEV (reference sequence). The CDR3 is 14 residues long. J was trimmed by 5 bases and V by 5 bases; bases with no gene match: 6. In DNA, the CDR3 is TGTGCCAGCAGTCCCCCCGGGACAGGGACTGAAGCTTTCTTT. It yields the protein CASSPPGTGTEAFF.

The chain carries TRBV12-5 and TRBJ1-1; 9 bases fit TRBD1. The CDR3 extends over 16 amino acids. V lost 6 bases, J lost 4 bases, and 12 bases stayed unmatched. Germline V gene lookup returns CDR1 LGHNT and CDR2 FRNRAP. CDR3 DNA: TGTGCTAGTGGGCCCCCACAGGGACAGGGAGGCACTGAAGCTTTCTTT. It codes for CASGPPQGQGGTEAFF.

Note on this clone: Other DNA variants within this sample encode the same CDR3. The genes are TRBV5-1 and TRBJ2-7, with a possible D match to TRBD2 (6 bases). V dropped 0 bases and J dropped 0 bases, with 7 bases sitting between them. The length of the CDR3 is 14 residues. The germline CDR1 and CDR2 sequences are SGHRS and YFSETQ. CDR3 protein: CASSLGTTSYEQYF. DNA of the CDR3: TGCGCCAGCAGCTTGGGGACTACCTCCTACGAGCAGTACTTC.

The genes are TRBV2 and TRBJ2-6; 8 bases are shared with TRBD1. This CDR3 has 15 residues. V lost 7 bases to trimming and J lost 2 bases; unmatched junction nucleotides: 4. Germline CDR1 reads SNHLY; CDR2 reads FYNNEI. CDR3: CASTMDRAGANVLTF. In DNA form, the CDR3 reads TGTGCCAGCACCATGGACAGGGCTGGGGCCAACGTCCTGACTTTC.

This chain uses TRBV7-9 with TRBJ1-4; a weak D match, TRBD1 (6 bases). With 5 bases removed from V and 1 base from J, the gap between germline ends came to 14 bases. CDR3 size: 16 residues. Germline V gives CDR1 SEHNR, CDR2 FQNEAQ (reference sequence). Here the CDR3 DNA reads TGTGCCAGCAGCGCTCGCACAGGGCTAACTAATGAAAAACTGTTTTTT. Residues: CASSARTGLTNEKLFF.

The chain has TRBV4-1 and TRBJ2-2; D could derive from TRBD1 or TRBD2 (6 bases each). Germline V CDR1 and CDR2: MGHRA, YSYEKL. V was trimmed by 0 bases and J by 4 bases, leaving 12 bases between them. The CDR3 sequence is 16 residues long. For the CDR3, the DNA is TGCGCCAGCAGCCAAGAAGGCAGGGGAGGCACCGGGGAGCTGTTTTTT. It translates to CASSQEGRGGTGELFF.

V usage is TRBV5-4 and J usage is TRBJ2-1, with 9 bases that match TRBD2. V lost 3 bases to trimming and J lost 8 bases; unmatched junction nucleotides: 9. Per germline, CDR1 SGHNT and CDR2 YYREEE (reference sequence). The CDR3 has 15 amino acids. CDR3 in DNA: TGTGCCAGCAGCTCCGGACTAGCGAAGCTCTATGAGCAGTTCTTC. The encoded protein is CASSSGLAKLYEQFF.

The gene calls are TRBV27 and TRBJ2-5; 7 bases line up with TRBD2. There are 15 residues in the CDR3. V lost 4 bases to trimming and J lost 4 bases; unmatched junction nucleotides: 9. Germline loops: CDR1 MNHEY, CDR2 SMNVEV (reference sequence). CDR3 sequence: CASSSPWGGVETQYF. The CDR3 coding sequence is TGTGCCAGCAGTTCCCCCTGGGGAGGGGTAGAGACCCAGTACTTC.

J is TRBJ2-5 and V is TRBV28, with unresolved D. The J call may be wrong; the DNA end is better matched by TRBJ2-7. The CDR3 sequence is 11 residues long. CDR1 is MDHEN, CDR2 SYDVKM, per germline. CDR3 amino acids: CASSSPYEQYF. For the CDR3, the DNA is TGTGCCAGCAGTTCCCCCTACGAGCAGTACTTC.

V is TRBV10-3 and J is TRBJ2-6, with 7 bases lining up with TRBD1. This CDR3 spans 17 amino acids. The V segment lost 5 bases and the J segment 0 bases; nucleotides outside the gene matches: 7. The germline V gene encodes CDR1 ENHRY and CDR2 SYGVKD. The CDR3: CAISQPGQSSGANVLTF. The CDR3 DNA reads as TGTGCCATCAGTCAACCGGGACAGAGCTCTGGGGCCAACGTCCTGACTTTC.

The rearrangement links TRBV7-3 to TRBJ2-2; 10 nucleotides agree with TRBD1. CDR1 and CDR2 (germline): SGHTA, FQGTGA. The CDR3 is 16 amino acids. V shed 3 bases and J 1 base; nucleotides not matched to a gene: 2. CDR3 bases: TGTGCCAGCAGCTTCGGGGACAGGGGGAACACCGGGGAGCTGTTTTTT. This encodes CASSFGDRGNTGELFF. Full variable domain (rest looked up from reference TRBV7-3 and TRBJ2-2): GAGVSQTPSNKVTEKGKYVELRCDPISGHTALYWYRQSLGQGPEFLIYFQGTGAADDSGLPNDRFFAVRPEGSVSTLKIQRTERGDSAVYLCASSFGDRGNTGELFFGEGSRLTVL.

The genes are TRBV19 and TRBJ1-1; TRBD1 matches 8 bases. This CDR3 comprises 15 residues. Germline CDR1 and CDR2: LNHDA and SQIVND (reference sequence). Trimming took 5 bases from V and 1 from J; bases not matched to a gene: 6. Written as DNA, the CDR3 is TGTGCCAGTAGTCCCGCCCAGGGGGCGAACACTGAAGCTTTCTTT. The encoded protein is CASSPAQGANTEAFF. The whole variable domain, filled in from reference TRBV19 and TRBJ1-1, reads DGGITQSPKYLFRKEGQNVTLSCEQNLNHDAMYWYRQDPGQGLRLIYYSQIVNDFQKGDIAEGYSVSREKKESFPLTVTSAQKNPTAFYLCASSPAQGANTEAFFGQGTRLTVV.

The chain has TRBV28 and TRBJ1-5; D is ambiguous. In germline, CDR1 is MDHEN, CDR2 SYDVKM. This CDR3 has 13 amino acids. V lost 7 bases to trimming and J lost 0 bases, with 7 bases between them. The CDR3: CASTLDSNQPQHF. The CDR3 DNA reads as TGTGCCAGCACCCTCGATAGCAATCAGCCCCAGCATTTT.